This entry describes one T cell receptor (beta chain). Its matching antigen is unknown. The assay was immunoSEQ multiplex PCR, and TCRdb's table has in-frame clones only and misses some. The repertoire includes some 100,000 clones, around 91% of them detected once, and under 0.95% sits in the top ten. This specimen belongs to a study of OX40 agonist ivuxolimab in advanced cancers. Study conclusions and caveats: CD8+ T cells showed, on average, more clonal expansion than CD4+ cells.

The germline V and J ends were trimmed by 1 base and 7 bases, with 13 bases remaining between them. CDR3 length: 15 amino acids. Germline V CDR1 and CDR2: SGHTA, FQGNSA. The chain is built from TRBV7-2 and TRBJ1-4; possible D gene TRBD1, 6 bases. The sequence was obtained from an adult with an advanced solid tumor such as melanoma, head and neck, liver or kidney cancer. The sequencing used CD4+ or CD8+ T cells sorted from blood, collected in a trial of the OX40 agonist ivuxolimab. The CDR3 coding sequence is TGTGCCAGCAGCTTAGTGCAGGGGAATCGTGAAAAACTGTTTTTT. This gives the protein CASSLVQGNREKLFF.